The source of this T cell receptor beta chain is a study of T cells expressing NK-cell markers. The wider study: Seven donors tested HCMV-seropositive and one tested seronegative among the eight sequenced.

One entry per CDR3 protein, without DNA, is what TCRdb gives after re-calling the 5' RACE reads. The sample includes some 460,000 distinct CDR3 sequences. General study results and limits: Once again these clonotypes came out on top in the CD3+CD56-NKG2C+ fraction of four donors. More than 5 donors showed dominant NKG2C+ clonotypes comprising roughly 1.0-7.5% of their CD8+ T cells.

The CDR3 runs 15 residues. Germline V lookup: CDR1 SGHTA, CDR2 FQGNSA. Turning to this clonotype: The antigen remains undetermined.

The specimen sequenced was blood T cells: a sorted CD56 or NKG2C T cell subset, CD4+ or CD8+ T cells, or bulk PBMC T cells (not recorded which). The clonotype originates from a woman between 50 and 59 years old in good health. V is TRBV7-2 and J is TRBJ2-7; the TCRdb D gene call, TRBD2, has no DNA to confirm it. The CDR3 loop reads CASSLGGSGTYEQYF.